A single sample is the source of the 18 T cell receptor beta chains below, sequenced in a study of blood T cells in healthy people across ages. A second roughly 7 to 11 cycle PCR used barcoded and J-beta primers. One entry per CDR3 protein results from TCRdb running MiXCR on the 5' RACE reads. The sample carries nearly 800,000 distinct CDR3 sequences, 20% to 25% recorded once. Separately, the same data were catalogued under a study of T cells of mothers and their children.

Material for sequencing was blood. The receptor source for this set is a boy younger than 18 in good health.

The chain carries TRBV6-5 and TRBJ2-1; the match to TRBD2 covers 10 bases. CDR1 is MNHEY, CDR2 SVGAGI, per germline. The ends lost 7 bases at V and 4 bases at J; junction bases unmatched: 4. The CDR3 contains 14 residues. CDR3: CASTLTSGYNEQFF. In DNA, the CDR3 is TGTGCCAGCACCCTGACTAGCGGGTACAATGAGCAGTTCTTC.

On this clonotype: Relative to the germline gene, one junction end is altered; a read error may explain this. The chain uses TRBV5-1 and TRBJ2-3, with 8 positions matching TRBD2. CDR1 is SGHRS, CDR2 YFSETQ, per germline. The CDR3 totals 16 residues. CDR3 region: CASSLGAGGQPDTQYF. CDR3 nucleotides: TGCGCCAGCAGCTTGGGGGCGGGGGGCCAGCCAGATACGCAGTACTTT.

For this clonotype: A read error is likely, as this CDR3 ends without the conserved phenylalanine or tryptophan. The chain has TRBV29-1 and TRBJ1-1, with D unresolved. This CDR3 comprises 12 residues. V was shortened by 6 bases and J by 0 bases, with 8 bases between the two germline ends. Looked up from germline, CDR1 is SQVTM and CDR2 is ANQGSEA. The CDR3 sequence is CSVTYMNTEAFL. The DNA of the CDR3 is TGCAGCGTAACATACATGAACACTGAAGCTTTCCTT.

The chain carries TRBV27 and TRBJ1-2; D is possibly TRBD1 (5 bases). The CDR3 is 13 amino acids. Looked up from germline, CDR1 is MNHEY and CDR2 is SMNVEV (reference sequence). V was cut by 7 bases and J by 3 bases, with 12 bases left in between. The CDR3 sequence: CASKSRVDYGYTF. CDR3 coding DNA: TGTGCCAGCAAAAGCAGGGTGGACTATGGCTACACCTTC.

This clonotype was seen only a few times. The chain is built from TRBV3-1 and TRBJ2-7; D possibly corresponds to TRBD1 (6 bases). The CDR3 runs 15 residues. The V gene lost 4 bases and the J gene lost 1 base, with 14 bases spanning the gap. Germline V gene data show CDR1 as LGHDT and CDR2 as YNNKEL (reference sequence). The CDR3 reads CASSRSGTPSYEQYF. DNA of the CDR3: TGTGCCAGCAGCCGTTCCGGGACACCTTCCTACGAGCAGTACTTC.

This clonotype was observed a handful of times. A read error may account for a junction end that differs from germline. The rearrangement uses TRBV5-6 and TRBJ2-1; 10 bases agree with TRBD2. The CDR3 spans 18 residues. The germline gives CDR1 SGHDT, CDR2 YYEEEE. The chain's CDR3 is CASSPPGGLAGVWNEQFF. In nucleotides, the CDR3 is TGTGCCAGCAGCCCCCCGGGAGGCCTAGCGGGAGTGTGGAATGAGCAATTCTTC. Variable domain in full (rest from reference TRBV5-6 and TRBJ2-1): DAGVTQSPTHLIKTRGQQVTLRCSPKSGHDTVSWYQQALGQGPQFIFQYYEEEERQRGNFPDRFSGHQFPNYSSELNVNALLLGDSALYLCASSPPGGLAGVWNEQFFGPGTRLTVL.

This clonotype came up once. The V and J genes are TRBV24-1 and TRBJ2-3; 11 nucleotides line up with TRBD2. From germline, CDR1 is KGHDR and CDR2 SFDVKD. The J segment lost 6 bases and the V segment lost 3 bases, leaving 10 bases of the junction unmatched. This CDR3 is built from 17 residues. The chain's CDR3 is CATSDGGLADSSDTQYF. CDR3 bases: TGTGCCACCAGTGATGGGGGACTAGCGGACAGTTCGGATACGCAGTATTTT.

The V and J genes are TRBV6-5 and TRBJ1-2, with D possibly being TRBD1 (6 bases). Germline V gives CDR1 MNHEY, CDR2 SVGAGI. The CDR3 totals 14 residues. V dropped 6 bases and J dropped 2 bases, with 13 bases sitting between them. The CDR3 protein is CASSGQQRNYGYTF. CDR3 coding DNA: TGTGCCAGCAGCGGACAGCAAAGGAACTATGGCTACACCTTC.

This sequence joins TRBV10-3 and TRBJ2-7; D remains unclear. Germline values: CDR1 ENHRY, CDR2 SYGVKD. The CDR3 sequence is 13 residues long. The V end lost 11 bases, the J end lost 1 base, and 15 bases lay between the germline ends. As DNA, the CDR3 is TGTGCCTACGCCGCCGGCGGTTCCTACGAGCAGTACTTC. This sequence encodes CAYAAGGSYEQYF.

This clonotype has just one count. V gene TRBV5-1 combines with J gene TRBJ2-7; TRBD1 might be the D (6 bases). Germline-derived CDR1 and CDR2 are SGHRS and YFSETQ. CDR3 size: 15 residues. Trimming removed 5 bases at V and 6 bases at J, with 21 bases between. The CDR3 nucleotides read TGCGCCAGCAGGGCAGTGGGGGCAGGGCGTACCGAGCAGTACTTC. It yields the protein CASRAVGAGRTEQYF.

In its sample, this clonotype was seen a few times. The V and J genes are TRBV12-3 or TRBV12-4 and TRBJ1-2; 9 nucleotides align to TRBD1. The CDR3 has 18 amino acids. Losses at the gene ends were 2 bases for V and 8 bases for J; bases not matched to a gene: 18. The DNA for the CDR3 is TGTGCCAGCAGTTTAAGATCTATTTTGGGACAGGGCACTCAGGGCTACACCTTC. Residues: CASSLRSILGQGTQGYTF.

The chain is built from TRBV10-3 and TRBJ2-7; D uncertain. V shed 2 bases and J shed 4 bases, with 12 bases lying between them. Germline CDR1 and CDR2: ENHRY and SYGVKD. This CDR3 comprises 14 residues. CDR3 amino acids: CAISEGVGPYEQYF. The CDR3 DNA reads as TGTGCCATCAGTGAGGGAGTGGGCCCATACGAGCAGTACTTC.

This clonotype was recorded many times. The CDR3, as DNA: TGCAGCGTTGAGGACATCTCCTACGAGCAGTACTTC. This translates into CSVEDISYEQYF. The chain couples TRBV29-1 to TRBJ2-7; D is possibly TRBD1 (5 bases). CDR1 and CDR2 (germline): SQVTM, ANQGSEA. The CDR3 runs to 12 residues. Trimming removed 3 bases from V and 0 bases from J, with 6 bases in between.

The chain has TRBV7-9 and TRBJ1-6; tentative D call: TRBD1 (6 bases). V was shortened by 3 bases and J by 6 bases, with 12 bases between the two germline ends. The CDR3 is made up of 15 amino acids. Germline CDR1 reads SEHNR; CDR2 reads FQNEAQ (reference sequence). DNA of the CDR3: TGTGCCAGCAGCTTCGGGTCAGGGGTTAATTCACCCCTCCACTTT. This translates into CASSFGSGVNSPLHF. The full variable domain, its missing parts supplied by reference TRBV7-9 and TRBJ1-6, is DTGVSQNPRHKITKRGQNVTFRCDPISEHNRLYWYRQTLGQGPEFLTYFQNEAQLEKSRLLSDRFSAERPKGSFSTLEIQRTEQGDSAMYLCASSFGSGVNSPLHFGNGTRLTVT.

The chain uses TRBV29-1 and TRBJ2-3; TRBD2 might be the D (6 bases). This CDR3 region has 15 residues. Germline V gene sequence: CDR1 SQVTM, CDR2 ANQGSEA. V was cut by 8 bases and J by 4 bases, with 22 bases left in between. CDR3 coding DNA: TGCAGCTCCGGACTGGCGGGATCTAGCGCAGATACGCAGTATTTT. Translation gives CSSGLAGSSADTQYF.

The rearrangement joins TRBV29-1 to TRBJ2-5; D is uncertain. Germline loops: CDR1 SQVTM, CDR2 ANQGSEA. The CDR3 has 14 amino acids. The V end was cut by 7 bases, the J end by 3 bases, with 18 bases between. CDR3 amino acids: CSGGSTGPKETQYF. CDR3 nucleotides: TGCAGCGGGGGATCAACGGGCCCTAAAGAGACCCAGTACTTC. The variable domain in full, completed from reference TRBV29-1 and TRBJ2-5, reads SAVISQKPSRDICQRGTSLTIQCQVDSQVTMMFWYRQQPGQSLTLIATANQGSEATYESGFVIDKFPISRPNLTFSTLTVSNMSPEDSSIYLCSGGSTGPKETQYFGPGTRLLVL.

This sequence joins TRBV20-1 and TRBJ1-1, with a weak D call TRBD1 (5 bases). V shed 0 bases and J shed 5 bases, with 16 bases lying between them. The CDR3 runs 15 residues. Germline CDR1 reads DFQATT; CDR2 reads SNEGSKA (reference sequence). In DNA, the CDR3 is TGCAGTGCTAGAGATCCCCAGGGAGGAAAGACTGAAGCTTTCTTT. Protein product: CSARDPQGGKTEAFF.

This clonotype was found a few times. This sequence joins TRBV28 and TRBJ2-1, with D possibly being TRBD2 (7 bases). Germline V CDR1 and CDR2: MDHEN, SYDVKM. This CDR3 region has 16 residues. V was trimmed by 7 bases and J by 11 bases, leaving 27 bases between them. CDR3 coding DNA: TGTGCCAGCACTCCAAGAGGGGGTGGGGGAGGGGGGAAGCAGTTCTTC. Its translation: CASTPRGGGGGGKQFF.